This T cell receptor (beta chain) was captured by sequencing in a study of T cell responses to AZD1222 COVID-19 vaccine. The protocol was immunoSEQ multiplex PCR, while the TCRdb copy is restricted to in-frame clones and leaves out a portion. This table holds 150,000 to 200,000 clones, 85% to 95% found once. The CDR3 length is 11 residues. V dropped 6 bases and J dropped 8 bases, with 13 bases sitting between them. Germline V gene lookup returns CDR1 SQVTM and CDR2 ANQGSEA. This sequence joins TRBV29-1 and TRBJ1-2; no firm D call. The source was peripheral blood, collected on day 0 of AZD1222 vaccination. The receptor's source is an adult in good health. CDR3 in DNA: TGCAGCGTCCTGGCCCTCACCGGCTACACCTTC. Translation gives CSVLALTGYTF.